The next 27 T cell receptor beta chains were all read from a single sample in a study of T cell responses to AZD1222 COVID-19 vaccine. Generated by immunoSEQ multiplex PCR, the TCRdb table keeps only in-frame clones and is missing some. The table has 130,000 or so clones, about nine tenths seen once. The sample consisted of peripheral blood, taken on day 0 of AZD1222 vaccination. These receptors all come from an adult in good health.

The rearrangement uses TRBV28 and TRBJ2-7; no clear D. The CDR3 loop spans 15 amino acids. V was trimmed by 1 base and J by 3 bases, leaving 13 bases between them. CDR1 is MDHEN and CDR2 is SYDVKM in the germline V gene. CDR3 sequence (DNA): TGTGCCAGCAGTTTATCCACAGTCGGTTACTACGAGCAGTACTTC. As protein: CASSLSTVGYYEQYF. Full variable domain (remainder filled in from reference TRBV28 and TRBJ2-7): DVKVTQSSRYLVKRTGEKVFLECVQDMDHENMFWYRQDPGLGLRLIYFSYDVKMKEKGDIPEGYSVSREKKERFSLILESASTNQTSMYLCASSLSTVGYYEQYFGPGTRLTVT.

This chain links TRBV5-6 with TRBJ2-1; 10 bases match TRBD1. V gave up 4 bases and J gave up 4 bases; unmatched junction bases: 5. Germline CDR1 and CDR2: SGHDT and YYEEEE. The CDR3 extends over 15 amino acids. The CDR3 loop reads CASSPGQGFYNEQFF. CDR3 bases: TGTGCCAGCAGCCCGGGACAGGGGTTTTACAATGAGCAGTTCTTC.

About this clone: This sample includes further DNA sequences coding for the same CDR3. In nucleotides, the CDR3 is TGTGCCAGCAGCGACAGGGTTAGCAATCAGCCCCAGCATTTT. Protein: CASSDRVSNQPQHF. The chain carries TRBV2 and TRBJ1-5; 7 bases match TRBD1. This CDR3 comprises 14 residues. Trimming cost V 6 bases and J 0 bases; bases outside gene matches: 2. The germline V gene has CDR1 SNHLY and CDR2 FYNNEI.

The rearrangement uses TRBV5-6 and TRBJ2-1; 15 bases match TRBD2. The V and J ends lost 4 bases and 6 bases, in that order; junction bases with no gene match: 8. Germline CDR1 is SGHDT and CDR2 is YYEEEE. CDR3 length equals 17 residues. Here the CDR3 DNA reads TGTGCCAGCAGCCCGCGGACTAGCGGGAGGGCCGTCAATGAGCAGTTCTTC. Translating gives CASSPRTSGRAVNEQFF.

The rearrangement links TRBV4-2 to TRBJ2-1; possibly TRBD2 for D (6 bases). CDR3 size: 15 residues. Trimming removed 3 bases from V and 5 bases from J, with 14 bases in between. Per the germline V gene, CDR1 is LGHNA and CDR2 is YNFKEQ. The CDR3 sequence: CASSHWGGVHNEQFF. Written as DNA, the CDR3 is TGTGCCAGCAGCCACTGGGGCGGGGTCCACAATGAGCAGTTCTTC.

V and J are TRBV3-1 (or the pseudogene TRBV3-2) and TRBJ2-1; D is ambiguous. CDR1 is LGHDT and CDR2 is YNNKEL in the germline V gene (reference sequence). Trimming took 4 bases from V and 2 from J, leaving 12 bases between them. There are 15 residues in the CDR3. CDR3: CASSPLRVTYNEQFF. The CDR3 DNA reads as TGTGCCAGCAGCCCCCTTAGGGTTACCTACAATGAGCAGTTCTTC.

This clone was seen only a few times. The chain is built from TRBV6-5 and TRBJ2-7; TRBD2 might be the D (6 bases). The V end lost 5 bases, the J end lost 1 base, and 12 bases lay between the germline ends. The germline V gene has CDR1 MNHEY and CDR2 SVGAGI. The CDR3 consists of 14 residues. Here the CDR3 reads CASSSGLRSYEQYF. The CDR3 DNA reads TGTGCCAGCAGTAGCGGGCTACGTTCCTACGAGCAGTACTTC.

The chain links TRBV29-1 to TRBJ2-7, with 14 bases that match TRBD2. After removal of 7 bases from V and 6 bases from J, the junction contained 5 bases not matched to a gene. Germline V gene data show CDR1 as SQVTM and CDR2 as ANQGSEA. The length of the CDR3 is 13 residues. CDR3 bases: TGCAGCGCTGGGACTAGCGGGAGACTCGAGCAGTACTTC. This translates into CSAGTSGRLEQYF.

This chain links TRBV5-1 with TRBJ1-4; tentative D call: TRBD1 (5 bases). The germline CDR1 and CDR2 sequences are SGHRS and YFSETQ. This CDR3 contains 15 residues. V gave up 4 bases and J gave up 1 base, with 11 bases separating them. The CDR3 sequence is CASSDIQGTNEKLFF. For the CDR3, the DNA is TGCGCCAGCAGCGATATCCAGGGAACTAATGAAAAACTGTTTTTT.

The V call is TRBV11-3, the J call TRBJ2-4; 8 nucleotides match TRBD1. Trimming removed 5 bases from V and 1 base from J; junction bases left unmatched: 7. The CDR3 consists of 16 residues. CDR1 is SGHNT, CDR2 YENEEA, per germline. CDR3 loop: CASSVTGVGAKNIQYF. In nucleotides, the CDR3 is TGTGCCAGCAGCGTGACAGGGGTGGGGGCCAAAAACATTCAGTACTTC.

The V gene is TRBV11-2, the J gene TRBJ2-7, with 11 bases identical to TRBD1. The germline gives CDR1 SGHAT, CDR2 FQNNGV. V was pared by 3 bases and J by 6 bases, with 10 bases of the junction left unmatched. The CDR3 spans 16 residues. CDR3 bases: TGTGCCAGCAGCTTCCGGAACATAGGGACAGGGGGCGAGCAGTACTTC. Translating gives CASSFRNIGTGGEQYF.

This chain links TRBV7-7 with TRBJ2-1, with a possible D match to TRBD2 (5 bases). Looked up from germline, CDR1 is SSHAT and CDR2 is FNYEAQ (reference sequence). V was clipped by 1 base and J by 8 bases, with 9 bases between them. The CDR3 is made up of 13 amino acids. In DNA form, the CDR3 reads TGTGCCAGCAGCTTAGGACTGCGGGATGAGCAGTTCTTC. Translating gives CASSLGLRDEQFF.

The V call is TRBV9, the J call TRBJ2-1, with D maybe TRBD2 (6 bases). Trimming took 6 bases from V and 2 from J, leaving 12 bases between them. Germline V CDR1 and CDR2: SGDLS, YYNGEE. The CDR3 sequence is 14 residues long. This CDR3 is CASTPAGAYNEQFF. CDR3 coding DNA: TGTGCCAGCACCCCAGCGGGCGCCTACAATGAGCAGTTCTTC.

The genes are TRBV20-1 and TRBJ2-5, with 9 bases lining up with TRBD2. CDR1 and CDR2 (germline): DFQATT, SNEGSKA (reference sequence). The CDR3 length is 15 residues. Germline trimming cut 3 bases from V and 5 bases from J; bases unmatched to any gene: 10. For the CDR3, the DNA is TGCAGTGCTAGTGGGCGGGAGGGAAATCGGGAGACCCAGTACTTC. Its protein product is CSASGREGNRETQYF.

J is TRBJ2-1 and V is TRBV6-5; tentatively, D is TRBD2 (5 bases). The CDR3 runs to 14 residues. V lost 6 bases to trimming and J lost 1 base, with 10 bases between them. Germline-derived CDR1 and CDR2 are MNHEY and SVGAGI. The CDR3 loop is CASRYSGSYNEQFF. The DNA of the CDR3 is TGTGCCAGCAGGTACAGCGGATCCTACAATGAGCAGTTCTTC.

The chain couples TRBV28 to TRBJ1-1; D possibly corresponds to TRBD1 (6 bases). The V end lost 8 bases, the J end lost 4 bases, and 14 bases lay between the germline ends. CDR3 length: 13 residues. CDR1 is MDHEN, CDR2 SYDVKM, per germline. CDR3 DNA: TGTGCCAGCGCGCCAGGGGATGGCACTGAAGCTTTCTTT. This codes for CASAPGDGTEAFF.

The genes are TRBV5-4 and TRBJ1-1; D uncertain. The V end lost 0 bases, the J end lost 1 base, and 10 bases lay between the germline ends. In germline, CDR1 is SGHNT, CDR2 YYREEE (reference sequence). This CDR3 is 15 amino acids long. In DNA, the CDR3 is TGTGCCAGCAGCTTGGCCAAACGGGGGAACACTGAAGCTTTCTTT. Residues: CASSLAKRGNTEAFF.

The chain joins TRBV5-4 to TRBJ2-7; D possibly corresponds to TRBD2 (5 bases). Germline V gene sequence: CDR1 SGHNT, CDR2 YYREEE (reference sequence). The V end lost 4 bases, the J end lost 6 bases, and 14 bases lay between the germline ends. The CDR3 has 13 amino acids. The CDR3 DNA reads TGTGCCAGCAGCCAACTGGCGGGTCTCGAGCAGTACTTC. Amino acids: CASSQLAGLEQYF. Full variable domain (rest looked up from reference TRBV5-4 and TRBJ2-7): ETGVTQSPTHLIKTRGQQVTLRCSSQSGHNTVSWYQQALGQGPQFIFQYYREEENGRGNFPPRFSGLQFPNYSSELNVNALELDDSALYLCASSQLAGLEQYFGPGTRLTVT.

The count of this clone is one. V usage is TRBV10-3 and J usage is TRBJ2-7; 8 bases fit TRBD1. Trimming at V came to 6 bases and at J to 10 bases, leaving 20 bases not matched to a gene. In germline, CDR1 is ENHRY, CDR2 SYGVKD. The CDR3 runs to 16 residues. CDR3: CAIRFGQGRDRDRQYF. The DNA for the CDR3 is TGTGCCATCAGATTCGGACAGGGACGAGACCGGGACCGTCAGTACTTC.

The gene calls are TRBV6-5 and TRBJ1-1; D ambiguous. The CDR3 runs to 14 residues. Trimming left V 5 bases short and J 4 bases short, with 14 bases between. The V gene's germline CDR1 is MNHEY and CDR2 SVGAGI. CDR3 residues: CASSPQVGGTEAFF. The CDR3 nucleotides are TGTGCCAGCAGTCCCCAGGTTGGAGGCACTGAAGCTTTCTTT.

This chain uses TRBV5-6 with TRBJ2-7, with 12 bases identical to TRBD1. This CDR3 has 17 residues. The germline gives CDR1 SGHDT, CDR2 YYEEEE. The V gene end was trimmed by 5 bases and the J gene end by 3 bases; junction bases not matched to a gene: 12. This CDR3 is CASRFGTGGSGGYEQYF. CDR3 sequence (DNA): TGTGCCAGCAGGTTCGGGACAGGGGGCTCCGGGGGCTACGAGCAGTACTTC.

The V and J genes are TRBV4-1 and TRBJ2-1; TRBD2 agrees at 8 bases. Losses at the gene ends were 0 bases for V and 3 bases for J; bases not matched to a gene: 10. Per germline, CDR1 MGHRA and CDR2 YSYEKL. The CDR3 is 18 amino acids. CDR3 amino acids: CASSQDLPGLAGYNEQFF. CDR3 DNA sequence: TGCGCCAGCAGCCAAGATTTACCCGGGCTAGCGGGCTACAATGAGCAGTTCTTC.

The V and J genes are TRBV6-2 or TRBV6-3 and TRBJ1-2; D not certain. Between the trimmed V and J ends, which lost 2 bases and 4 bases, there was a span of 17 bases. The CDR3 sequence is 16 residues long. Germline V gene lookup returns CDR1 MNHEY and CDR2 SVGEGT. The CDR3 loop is CASSYNFPPGGYGYTF. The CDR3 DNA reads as TGTGCCAGCAGTTACAACTTCCCCCCCGGCGGCTATGGCTACACCTTC.

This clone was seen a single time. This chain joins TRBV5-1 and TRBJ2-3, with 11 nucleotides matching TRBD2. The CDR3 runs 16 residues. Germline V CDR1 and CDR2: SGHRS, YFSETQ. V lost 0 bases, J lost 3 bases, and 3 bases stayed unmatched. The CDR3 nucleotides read TGCGCCAGCAGCTTGGTAGCGGGAGGGCCTACAGATACGCAGTATTTT. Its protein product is CASSLVAGGPTDTQYF.

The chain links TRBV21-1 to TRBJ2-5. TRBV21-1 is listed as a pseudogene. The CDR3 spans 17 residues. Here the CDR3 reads CASSKSLGEPAQETQYF. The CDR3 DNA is TGTGCCAGCAGCAAAAGTCTGGGTGAGCCAGCCCAAGAGACCCAGTACTTC.

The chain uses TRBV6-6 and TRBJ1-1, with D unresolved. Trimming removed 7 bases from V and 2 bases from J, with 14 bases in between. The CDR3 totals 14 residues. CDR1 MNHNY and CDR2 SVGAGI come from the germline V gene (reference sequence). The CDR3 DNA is TGTGCCAGCACCCCCCGGCAGGCAAACACTGAAGCTTTCTTT. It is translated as CASTPRQANTEAFF.

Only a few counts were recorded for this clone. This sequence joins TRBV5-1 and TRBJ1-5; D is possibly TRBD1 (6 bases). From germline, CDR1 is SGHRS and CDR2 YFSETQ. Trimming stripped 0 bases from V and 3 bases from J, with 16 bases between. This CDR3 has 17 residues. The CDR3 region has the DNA TGCGCCAGCAGCTTGGGCCCCCTAGGGGGTGACAATCAGCCCCAGCATTTT. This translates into CASSLGPLGGDNQPQHF.